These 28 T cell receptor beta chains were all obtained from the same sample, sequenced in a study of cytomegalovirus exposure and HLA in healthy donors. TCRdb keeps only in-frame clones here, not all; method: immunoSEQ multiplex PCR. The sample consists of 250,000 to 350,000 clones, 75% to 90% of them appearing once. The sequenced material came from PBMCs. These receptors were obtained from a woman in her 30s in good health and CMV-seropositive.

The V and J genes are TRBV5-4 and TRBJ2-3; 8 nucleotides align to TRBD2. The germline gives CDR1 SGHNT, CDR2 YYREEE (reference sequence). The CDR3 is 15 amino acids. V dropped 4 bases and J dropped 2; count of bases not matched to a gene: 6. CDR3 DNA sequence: TGTGCCAGCAGCCGGATAGCGGGGCTCACAGATACGCAGTATTTT. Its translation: CASSRIAGLTDTQYF.

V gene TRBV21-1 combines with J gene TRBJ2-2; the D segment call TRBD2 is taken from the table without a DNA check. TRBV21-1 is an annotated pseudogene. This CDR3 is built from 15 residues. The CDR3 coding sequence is TGTGCCAGCAGCAAAGTTTGGCGGGCCACCGGGGAGCTGTTTTTT. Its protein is CASSKVWRATGELFF.

CDR3 in DNA: TGTGCCAGCAGTGCCGGGACTAGCGGGGGTACAGATACGCAGTATTTT. Protein sequence: CASSAGTSGGTDTQYF. The chain has TRBV6-4 and TRBJ2-3, with 14 bases that match TRBD2. V lost 4 bases and J lost 3; bases outside the gene matches: 3. CDR1 and CDR2 from the germline V gene are MRHNA and SNTAGT. CDR3 size: 16 residues.

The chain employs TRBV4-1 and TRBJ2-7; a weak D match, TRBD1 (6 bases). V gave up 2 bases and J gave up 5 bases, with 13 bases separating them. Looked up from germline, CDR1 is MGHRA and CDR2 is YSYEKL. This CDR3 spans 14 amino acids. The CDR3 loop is CASSQWNRADEQYF. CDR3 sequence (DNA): TGCGCCAGCAGCCAATGGAACAGGGCAGACGAGCAGTACTTC.

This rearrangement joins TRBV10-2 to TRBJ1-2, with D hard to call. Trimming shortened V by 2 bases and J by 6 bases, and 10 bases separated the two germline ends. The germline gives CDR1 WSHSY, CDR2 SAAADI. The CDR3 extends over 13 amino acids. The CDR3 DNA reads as TGCGCCAGCAGTGAGCTCTTCAGTAATGGCTACACCTTC. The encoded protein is CASSELFSNGYTF.

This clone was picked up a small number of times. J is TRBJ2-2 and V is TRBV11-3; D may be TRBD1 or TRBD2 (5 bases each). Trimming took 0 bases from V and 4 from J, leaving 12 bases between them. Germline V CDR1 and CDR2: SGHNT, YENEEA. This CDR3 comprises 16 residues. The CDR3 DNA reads TGTGCCAGCAGCTTAGAAGGGACGCTCGCCACCGGGGAGCTGTTTTTT. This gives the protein CASSLEGTLATGELFF.

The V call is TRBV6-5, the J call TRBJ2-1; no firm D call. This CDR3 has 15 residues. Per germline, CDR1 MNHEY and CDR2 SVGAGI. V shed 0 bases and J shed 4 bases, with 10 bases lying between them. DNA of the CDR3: TGTGCCAGCAGTTACTCTCCGGGTCCGTACAATGAGCAGTTCTTC. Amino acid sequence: CASSYSPGPYNEQFF.

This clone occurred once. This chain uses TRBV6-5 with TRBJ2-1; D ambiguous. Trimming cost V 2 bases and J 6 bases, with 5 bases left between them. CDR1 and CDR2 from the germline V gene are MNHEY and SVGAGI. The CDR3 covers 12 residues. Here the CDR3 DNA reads TGTGCCAGCAGTTACAAGGGCAATGAGCAGTTCTTC. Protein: CASSYKGNEQFF.

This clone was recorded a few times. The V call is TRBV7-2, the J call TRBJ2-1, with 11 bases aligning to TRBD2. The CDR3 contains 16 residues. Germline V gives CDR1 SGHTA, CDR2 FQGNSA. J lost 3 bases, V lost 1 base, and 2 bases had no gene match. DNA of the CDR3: TGTGCCAGCAGCTTAGGGGGGACTAGCGGCTACAATGAGCAGTTCTTC. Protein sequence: CASSLGGTSGYNEQFF.

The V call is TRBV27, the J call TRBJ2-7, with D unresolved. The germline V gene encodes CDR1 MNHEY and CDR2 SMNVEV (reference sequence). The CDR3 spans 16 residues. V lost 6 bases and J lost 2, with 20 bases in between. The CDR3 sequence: CASSRSLQFFTYEQYF. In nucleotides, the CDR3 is TGTGCCAGCAGCCGAAGTTTACAGTTTTTTACCTACGAGCAGTACTTC.

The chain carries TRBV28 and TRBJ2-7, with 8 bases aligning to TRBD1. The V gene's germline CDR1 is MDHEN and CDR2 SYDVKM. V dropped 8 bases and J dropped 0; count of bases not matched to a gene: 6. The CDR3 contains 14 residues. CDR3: CASHPGGTSYEQYF. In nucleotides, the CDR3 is TGTGCCAGCCACCCAGGGGGCACCTCCTACGAGCAGTACTTC.

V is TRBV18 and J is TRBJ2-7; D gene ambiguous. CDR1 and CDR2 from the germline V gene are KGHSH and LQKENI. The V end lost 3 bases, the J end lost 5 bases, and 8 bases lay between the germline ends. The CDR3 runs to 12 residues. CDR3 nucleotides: TGTGCCAGCTCACCTGCTCCAGACGAGCAGTACTTC. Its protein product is CASSPAPDEQYF. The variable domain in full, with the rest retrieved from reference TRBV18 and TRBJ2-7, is NAGVMQNPRHLVRRRGQEARLRCSPMKGHSHVYWYRQLPEEGLKFMVYLQKENIIDESGMPKERFSAEFPKEGPSILRIQQVVRGDSAAYFCASSPAPDEQYFGPGTRLTVT.

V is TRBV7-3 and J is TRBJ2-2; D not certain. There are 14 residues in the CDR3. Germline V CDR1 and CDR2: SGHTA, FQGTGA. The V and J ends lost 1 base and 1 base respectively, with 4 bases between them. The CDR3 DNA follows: TGTGCCAGCAGCTTAATCATGAACACCGGGGAGCTGTTTTTT. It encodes CASSLIMNTGELFF.

The CDR3 region has the DNA TGTGCCAGCAGCACTCAGGGGAGTAGCACTGAAGCTTTCTTT. Protein: CASSTQGSSTEAFF. The rearrangement uses TRBV9 and TRBJ1-1, with D perhaps matching TRBD1 (6 bases). V shed 4 bases and J shed 4 bases, with 14 bases lying between them. The CDR3 runs 14 residues. Germline assignment: CDR1 SGDLS and CDR2 YYNGEE. The full variable domain, with the rest looked up from reference TRBV9 and TRBJ1-1, is DSGVTQTPKHLITATGQRVTLRCSPRSGDLSVYWYQQSLDQGLQFLIQYYNGEERAKGNILERFSAQQFPDLHSELNLSSLELGDSALYFCASSTQGSSTEAFFGQGTRLTVV.

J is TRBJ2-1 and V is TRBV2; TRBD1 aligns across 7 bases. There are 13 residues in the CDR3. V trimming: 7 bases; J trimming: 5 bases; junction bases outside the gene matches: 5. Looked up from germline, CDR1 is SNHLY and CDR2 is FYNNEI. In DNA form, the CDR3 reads TGTGCCAGCACCCGGGACAGAAACAATGAGCAGTTCTTC. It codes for CASTRDRNNEQFF.

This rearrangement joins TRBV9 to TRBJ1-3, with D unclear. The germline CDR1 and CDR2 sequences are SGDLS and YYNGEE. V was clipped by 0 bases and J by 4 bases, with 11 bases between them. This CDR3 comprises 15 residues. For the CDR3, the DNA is TGTGCCAGCAGCGTAGCTACGGGTGGCGGAAACACCATATATTTT. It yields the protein CASSVATGGGNTIYF.

CDR3 sequence (DNA): TGTGCCAGCAGCTTAGGTTCGGACACCATATATTTT. Encoded protein: CASSLGSDTIYF. V and J are TRBV11-2 and TRBJ1-3; D is unclear. CDR1 SGHAT and CDR2 FQNNGV come from the germline V gene. The CDR3 totals 12 residues. The ends were cut back, 1 base at V and 8 bases at J, with 6 bases in the middle.

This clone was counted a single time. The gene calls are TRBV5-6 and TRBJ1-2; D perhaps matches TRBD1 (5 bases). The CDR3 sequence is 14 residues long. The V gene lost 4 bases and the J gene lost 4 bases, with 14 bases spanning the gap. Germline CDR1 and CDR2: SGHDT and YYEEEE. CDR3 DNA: TGTGCCAGCAGCGATACGGGGCGGAGCTATGGCTACACCTTC. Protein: CASSDTGRSYGYTF.

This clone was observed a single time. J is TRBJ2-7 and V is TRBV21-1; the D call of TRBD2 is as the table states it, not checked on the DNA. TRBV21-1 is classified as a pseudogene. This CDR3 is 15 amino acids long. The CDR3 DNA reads TGTGCCAGCAGCAAATCTTTGCGGGAGTCCTACGAGCAGTACTTC. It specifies CASSKSLRESYEQYF.

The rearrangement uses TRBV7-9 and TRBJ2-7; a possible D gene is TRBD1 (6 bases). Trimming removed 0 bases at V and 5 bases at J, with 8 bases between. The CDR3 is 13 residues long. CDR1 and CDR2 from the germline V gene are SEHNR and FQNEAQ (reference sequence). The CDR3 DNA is TGTGCCAGCAGCTTAGCGGACAGTGACGAGCAGTACTTC. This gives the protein CASSLADSDEQYF.

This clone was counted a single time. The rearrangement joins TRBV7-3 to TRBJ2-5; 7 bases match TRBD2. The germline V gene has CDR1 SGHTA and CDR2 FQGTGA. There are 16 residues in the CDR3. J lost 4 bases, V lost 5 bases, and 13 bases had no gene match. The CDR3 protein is CASSPTGRGFRETQYF. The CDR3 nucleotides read TGTGCCAGCAGCCCAACGGGGAGGGGATTCCGAGAGACCCAGTACTTC.

CDR3 sequence reads: CASRQRLAGGLSSYEQYF. The DNA of the CDR3 is TGCGCCAGCAGACAAAGACTAGCGGGAGGACTCAGCTCCTACGAGCAGTACTTC. The V and J genes are TRBV5-1 and TRBJ2-7, with 13 bases aligning to TRBD2. J lost 0 bases, V lost 5 bases, and 11 bases had no gene match. This CDR3 is 18 amino acids long. Germline CDR1 reads SGHRS; CDR2 reads YFSETQ.

CDR3 region: CASLIMGSEAFF. CDR3 DNA: TGTGCCAGCTTAATCATGGGCTCTGAAGCTTTCTTT. The chain is built from TRBV18 and TRBJ1-1, with D unresolved. The CDR3 loop spans 12 amino acids. In germline, CDR1 is KGHSH, CDR2 LQKENI. Trimming removed 7 bases at V and 6 bases at J, with 12 bases between.

CDR3 residues: CASSHARQGGSPLHF. Written as DNA, the CDR3 is TGTGCCAGCAGCCATGCTCGGCAGGGGGGTTCACCCCTCCACTTT. This chain joins TRBV7-2 and TRBJ1-6; 7 bases line up with TRBD1. V dropped 5 bases and J dropped 9; count of bases not matched to a gene: 10. This CDR3 has 15 amino acids. Germline V gene sequence: CDR1 SGHTA, CDR2 FQGNSA.

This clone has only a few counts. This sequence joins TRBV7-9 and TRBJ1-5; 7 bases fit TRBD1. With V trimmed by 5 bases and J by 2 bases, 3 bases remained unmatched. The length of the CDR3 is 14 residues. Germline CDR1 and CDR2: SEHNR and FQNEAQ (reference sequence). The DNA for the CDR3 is TGTGCCAGCAGCGAAGGGGGCGGCAATCAGCCCCAGCATTTT. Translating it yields CASSEGGGNQPQHF.

The CDR3 reads CASSLGDRAFF. The CDR3 DNA reads TGTGCCAGCAGCTTAGGAGACAGGGCTTTCTTT. V usage is TRBV7-9 and J usage is TRBJ1-1; a weak D match, TRBD1 (6 bases). Trimming took off 1 base at V and 11 bases at J, with 8 bases between the two ends. CDR1 and CDR2 from the germline V gene are SEHNR and FQNEAQ (reference sequence). The length of the CDR3 is 11 residues.

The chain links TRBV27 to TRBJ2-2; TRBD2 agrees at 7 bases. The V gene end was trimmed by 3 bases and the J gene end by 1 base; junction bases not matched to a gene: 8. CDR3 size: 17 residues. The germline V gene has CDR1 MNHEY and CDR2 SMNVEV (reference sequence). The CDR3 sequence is CASSLAGRGKNTGELFF. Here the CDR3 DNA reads TGTGCCAGCAGTTTGGCCGGGCGGGGGAAGAACACCGGGGAGCTGTTTTTT.

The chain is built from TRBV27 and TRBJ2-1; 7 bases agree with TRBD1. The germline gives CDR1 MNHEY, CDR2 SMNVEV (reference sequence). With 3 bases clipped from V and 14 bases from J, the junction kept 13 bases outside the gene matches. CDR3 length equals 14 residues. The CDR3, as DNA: TGTGCCAGCAGTTTCATCGGGACAGTCGGGGTGGAGTTCTTC. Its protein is CASSFIGTVGVEFF.